A single sample is the source of the 6 T cell receptor beta chains below, sequenced in a study of long-term antiretroviral therapy in people with HIV. Survey level was the resolution at which the v3.0 immunoSEQ assay ran. Libraries were prepared by immunoSEQ multiplex PCR; TCRdb keeps only in-frame clonotypes and omits some of them. In the table there are 15,000 to 20,000 clones, around 80% of which are singletons. The specimen was unsorted PBMCs, collected 2.2 years after starting antiretroviral therapy. These receptors all come from a man aged 45-65 years with HIV.

This clone was observed a single time. V usage is TRBV20-1 and J usage is TRBJ2-7; D gene unclear. The CDR3 contains 11 residues. Trimming removed 2 bases at V and 4 bases at J, with 6 bases between. Germline CDR1 and CDR2: DFQATT and SNEGSKA (reference sequence). The CDR3, as DNA: TGCAGTGCTAGATCCCCTTACGAGCAGTACTTC. Encoded protein: CSARSPYEQYF.

The chain is built from TRBV18 and TRBJ2-5; D uncertain. CDR1 KGHSH and CDR2 LQKENI come from the germline V gene. V was cut by 3 bases and J by 1 base, with 9 bases left in between. The CDR3 length is 14 residues. CDR3 residues: CASSPRPIQETQYF. CDR3 nucleotide sequence: TGTGCCAGCTCACCCCGACCCATCCAAGAGACCCAGTACTTC.

This clone came up once. The chain employs TRBV7-9 and TRBJ2-7; weak D call: TRBD1 (5 bases). Germline-derived CDR1 and CDR2 are SEHNR and FQNEAQ (reference sequence). Trimming left V 7 bases short and J 1 base short, with 8 bases between. This CDR3 is 12 amino acids long. CDR3 sequence: CASTYRSYEQYF. The CDR3 DNA reads TGTGCCAGCACTTACAGGTCCTACGAGCAGTACTTC.

The rearrangement links TRBV28 to TRBJ2-7, with a weak D call TRBD1 (5 bases). Per the germline V gene, CDR1 is MDHEN and CDR2 is SYDVKM. V shed 4 bases and J shed 2 bases, with 12 bases lying between them. This CDR3 is 14 amino acids long. The CDR3 reads CASSSPGQPYEQYF. DNA for the CDR3: TGTGCCAGCAGTTCCCCAGGGCAGCCCTACGAGCAGTACTTC.

The chain employs TRBV2 and TRBJ2-4; tentative D call: TRBD1 (6 bases). Germline V gives CDR1 SNHLY, CDR2 FYNNEI. V shed 6 bases and J shed 5 bases, with 20 bases lying between them. The length of the CDR3 is 16 residues. CDR3 sequence: CASSERTVSPENIQYF. The CDR3 DNA reads as TGTGCCAGCAGCGAACGGACAGTTTCCCCGGAAAACATTCAGTACTTC.

V usage is TRBV9 and J usage is TRBJ1-6, with a tentative D call TRBD1 (5 bases). Per germline, CDR1 SGDLS and CDR2 YYNGEE. V was trimmed by 1 base and J by 5 bases, leaving 10 bases between them. The CDR3 totals 15 residues. The chain's CDR3 is CASSVQTGDNSPLHF. CDR3 coding DNA: TGTGCCAGCAGCGTACAAACAGGAGATAATTCACCCCTCCACTTT.